A selection of T cell receptor beta chains follows, all from one sample in a study of shared clonotypes between healthy human individuals. The data were produced by immunoSEQ multiplex PCR, yet TCRdb's version contains in-frame clones alone and is incomplete. Found here are 550,000 to 600,000 clones, about 98% of them singletons; the top ten hold 0.3%. Sequencing was done on a sample of naive CD8+ T cells sorted from blood. These receptors originate from a man aged 25 to 40 in good health. The CDR3 runs from the conserved cysteine through the conserved F or W. A D gene is named only where the DNA matches it firmly. Part of the rows lack a size; the others show once, few, many or a class for expanded clones.

v_gene	d_gene	j_gene	abundance	CDR3nt	CDR3aa
TRBV30	TRBD2	TRBJ2-5	NA	TGTGCCTGGAAGGTCTTAGATCGGGAGGGCCGAGAGACCCAGTACTTC	CAWKVLDREGRETQYF
TRBV27	TRBD1	TRBJ2-7	NA	TGTGCCAGCAGTTTATATGGGACAGGGGATCACTACGAGCAGTACTTC	CASSLYGTGDHYEQYF
TRBV27	NA	TRBJ2-1	NA	TGTGCCAGCTCGATAGCGGAAACCTACAATGAGCAGTTCTTC	CASSIAETYNEQFF
TRBV27	NA	TRBJ2-2	once	TGTGCCAGCAGTTGGGGGCTGACCGGGGAGCTGTTTTTT	CASSWGLTGELFF
TRBV7-9	NA	TRBJ1-1	NA	TGTGCCAGCAGCCTCCCAGGAGTATTGGAAGCTGAAGCTTTCTTT	CASSLPGVLEAEAFF
TRBV5-1	NA	TRBJ2-3	NA	TGCGCCAGCAGCTCCAGGGGGGGCCCAGATACGCAGTATTTT	CASSSRGGPDTQYF
TRBV5-1	TRBD1	TRBJ2-1	NA	TGCGCCAGTAGACTGGGGACAGGGTATAACAATGAGCAGTTCTTC	CASRLGTGYNNEQFF
TRBV4-1	NA	TRBJ2-7	NA	TGCGCCAGCAGCCAAGATCGTTTGGACCCCACCTACGAGCAGTACTTC	CASSQDRLDPTYEQYF
TRBV27	TRBD1	TRBJ1-1	NA	TGTGCCAGCAGTCCAAGGACAGGGGTTCACACTGAAGCTTTCTTT	CASSPRTGVHTEAFF
TRBV7-2	NA	TRBJ2-7	NA	TGTGCCACCCAGCTTGAGACTAACGGGATTTACGAGCAGTACTTC	CATQLETNGIYEQYF
TRBV27	TRBD1	TRBJ2-1	NA	TGTGCCAGCAGTTTCCTGGGACAGGTCTCCTACAATGAGCAGTTCTTC	CASSFLGQVSYNEQFF
TRBV27	TRBD1	TRBJ1-1	NA	TGTGCCAGCAGTTACGTCCCAGGGGGGGGCACTGAAGCTTTCTTT	CASSYVPGGGTEAFF
TRBV5-1	NA	TRBJ2-3	NA	TGCGCCAGCAGCTTGGGTTTGGGGAGCTACCGGTTCACAGATACGCAGTATTTT	CASSLGLGSYRFTDTQYF
TRBV15	NA	TRBJ1-3	NA	TGTGCCACCAGCGGACCGACACGAAGCTCTGGAAACACCATATATTTT	CATSGPTRSSGNTIYF
TRBV4-1	NA	TRBJ2-3	NA	TGCGCCAGCAGCCAAGAAAAGCCAGATACGCAGTATTTT	CASSQEKPDTQYF
TRBV27	TRBD1	TRBJ2-5	NA	TGTGCCAGCAGTAGCAACCGAGACAGGGTTGGAGAGACCCAGTACTTC	CASSSNRDRVGETQYF
TRBV5-1	NA	TRBJ2-2	NA	TGCGCCAGCAGCTTGGGCTCTAGCGCCTCGTCCGGGGAGCTGTTTTTT	CASSLGSSASSGELFF
TRBV19	NA	TRBJ2-2	NA	TGTGCCAGTAGTATAGGGTGGCTAGGGAACACCGGGGAGCTGTTTTTT	CASSIGWLGNTGELFF
TRBV27	NA	TRBJ2-7	once	TGTGCCAGCAGTGGGACCAAAGGGATGTACTACGAGCAGTACTTC	CASSGTKGMYYEQYF